Listed below are T cell receptor beta chains from one sample, sequenced in a study of molecular identifiers for immune sequencing clone quantification. TCRdb recomputed calls from the PCR reads with MiXCR, one row per CDR3 protein. Found here are some 320,000 distinct CDR3 sequences, 20% to 25% of them singletons; the top ten hold over 0.7%. The sequenced sample consisted of naive CD8+ T cells from blood, with Jurkat cell RNA spiked in. These receptors originate from a human donor in good health. Some libraries in this study had Jurkat cell RNA spiked in. Both conserved end residues are part of each CDR3. A D gene is named only where the DNA matches it firmly. Rows give clone size only sometimes, using once, few, many, or a class for an expanded clone.

CDR3nt: TGCAGTGCTATTGACAGTTATGGCTACACCTTC; CDR3aa: CSAIDSYGYTF; j_gene: TRBJ1-2; abundance: many; d_gene: -; v_gene: TRBV20-1
CDR3nt: TGCGCCAGCAGCCAAGATCGTAGTACTGGAAACACCATATATTTT; CDR3aa: CASSQDRSTGNTIYF; j_gene: TRBJ1-3; abundance: many; d_gene: -; v_gene: TRBV4-3
CDR3nt: TGTGCCAGCTCACCGGCGGGGCCGGGGTATCAGCCCCAGCATTTT; CDR3aa: CASSPAGPGYQPQHF; j_gene: TRBJ1-5; abundance: many; d_gene: -; v_gene: TRBV18
CDR3nt: TGCGCCAGCAGCTTGGTAGTTCGGACTGAAGCTTTCTTT; CDR3aa: CASSLVVRTEAFF; j_gene: TRBJ1-1; abundance: many; d_gene: -; v_gene: TRBV5-1
CDR3nt: TGTGCCGGCAGTTGGGGACGGGGAGGCTACGAGCAGTACTTC; CDR3aa: CAGSWGRGGYEQYF; j_gene: TRBJ2-7; abundance: few; d_gene: -; v_gene: TRBV6-6
CDR3nt: TGTGCCAGCAGTTACCCAAGCGGGGGGGCCTACGAGCAGTACTTC; CDR3aa: CASSYPSGGAYEQYF; j_gene: TRBJ2-7; abundance: -; d_gene: TRBD2; v_gene: TRBV6-5
CDR3nt: TGTGCCAGCACCCCCGATCGGATAGCGGGGGGCACAGATACGCAGTATTTT; CDR3aa: CASTPDRIAGGTDTQYF; j_gene: TRBJ2-3; abundance: few; d_gene: TRBD2; v_gene: TRBV12-3/TRBV12-4
CDR3nt: TGTGCCAGCAGCCAACACACTAGCGGGAGGTGCAATGAGCAGTTCTTC; CDR3aa: CASSQHTSGRCNEQFF; j_gene: TRBJ2-1; abundance: -; d_gene: TRBD2; v_gene: TRBV3-1
CDR3nt: TGCAGTGCTCGGGACTTAGCGGGGGGCCTCTACGAGCAGTACTTC; CDR3aa: CSARDLAGGLYEQYF; j_gene: TRBJ2-7; abundance: few; d_gene: TRBD2; v_gene: TRBV20-1
CDR3nt: TGTGCCAGCAGCCCGGAACAGGGCTCTTGGGAGCAGTACTTC; CDR3aa: CASSPEQGSWEQYF; j_gene: TRBJ2-7; abundance: -; d_gene: -; v_gene: TRBV3-1
CDR3nt: TGTGCCAGCAGCATCCAGCGGGAGGCCATTCAGGATACGCAGTATTTT; CDR3aa: CASSIQREAIQDTQYF; j_gene: TRBJ2-3; abundance: many; d_gene: TRBD2; v_gene: TRBV4-2
CDR3nt: TGCAGTGCTAGAGATACTAGCGGGCCTCCCACAGATACGCAGTATTTT; CDR3aa: CSARDTSGPPTDTQYF; j_gene: TRBJ2-3; abundance: few; d_gene: TRBD2; v_gene: TRBV20-1
CDR3nt: TGTGCCTGGACGCGAGCCATGAACACTGAAGCTTTCTTT; CDR3aa: CAWTRAMNTEAFF; j_gene: TRBJ1-1; abundance: -; d_gene: -; v_gene: TRBV30
CDR3nt: TGTGCCAGCAGCAAAATCTGTGAAGATACGCAGTATTTT; CDR3aa: CASSKICEDTQYF; j_gene: TRBJ2-3; abundance: many; d_gene: -; v_gene: TRBV21-1
CDR3nt: TGTGCCAGCAGCTTGTGGGGTCTCACACCCCAAGAGACCCAGTACTTC; CDR3aa: CASSLWGLTPQETQYF; j_gene: TRBJ2-5; abundance: many; d_gene: -; v_gene: TRBV7-8
CDR3nt: TGTGCCAGCAGTTTTGGGACGCGGGGGGGCACAGATACGCAGTATTTT; CDR3aa: CASSFGTRGGTDTQYF; j_gene: TRBJ2-3; abundance: many; d_gene: TRBD2; v_gene: TRBV27
CDR3nt: TGCGCCAGCAGCCAAGATGGTAGTCCCTGGAACACTGAAGCTTTCTTT; CDR3aa: CASSQDGSPWNTEAFF; j_gene: TRBJ1-1; abundance: -; d_gene: -; v_gene: TRBV4-1
CDR3nt: TGCGCCAGCAGCCGAGATCAGGGAGGGGGCACTGAAGCTTTCTTT; CDR3aa: CASSRDQGGGTEAFF; j_gene: TRBJ1-1; abundance: many; d_gene: -; v_gene: TRBV4-3
CDR3nt: TGTGCCAGCAGTTACTGGGGCAGGACTGGGGAAGCTTTCTTT; CDR3aa: CASSYWGRTGEAFF; j_gene: TRBJ1-1; abundance: many; d_gene: -; v_gene: TRBV6-5
CDR3nt: TGTGCCACCCTGGGACGGATGAACTCTGGGGCCAACGTCCTGACTTTC; CDR3aa: CATLGRMNSGANVLTF; j_gene: TRBJ2-6; abundance: few; d_gene: -; v_gene: TRBV6-6